Below, 11 T cell receptor beta chains from the same sample are listed, as sequenced in a study of cytomegalovirus exposure and HLA in healthy donors. This PCR relied on a set of 60 Vbeta primers and 13 Jbeta primers. Libraries were prepared by immunoSEQ multiplex PCR; TCRdb keeps only in-frame clonotypes and omits some of them. In the table there are 93,000 or so clones, 76% of which are singletons. The sample comprised PBMCs. Receptors were obtained from a woman under 30 in good health and CMV-seropositive.

V gene TRBV10-3 combines with J gene TRBJ2-7; 10 nucleotides agree with TRBD2. CDR3 length: 15 residues. J was trimmed by 3 bases and V by 3 bases; bases with no gene match: 5. The germline V gene has CDR1 ENHRY and CDR2 SYGVKD. Written as DNA, the CDR3 is TGTGCCATCAGTGATCTATCTAGCGGGAGCTACGAGCAGTACTTC. This translates into CAISDLSSGSYEQYF.

This clone was observed a handful of times. CDR3 sequence: CSVDSGQGSGYTF. CDR3 nucleotides: TGCAGCGTTGATTCGGGACAGGGTTCCGGCTACACCTTC. This chain connects TRBV29-1 to TRBJ1-2; TRBD1 agrees at 9 bases. This CDR3 region has 13 residues. Germline lookup yields CDR1 SQVTM and CDR2 ANQGSEA. The V and J ends lost 3 bases and 8 bases, in that order; junction bases with no gene match: 7.

The gene calls are TRBV5-1 and TRBJ2-5; possible D gene TRBD2, 6 bases. Deletions cut 0 bases from V and 3 bases from J, with 9 bases between. CDR1 is SGHRS, CDR2 YFSETQ, per germline. This CDR3 has 14 residues. The CDR3 nucleotides read TGCGCCAGCAGCTTGGACCCGGGGGAAGAGACCCAGTACTTC. Translated: CASSLDPGEETQYF.

The chain has TRBV5-1 and TRBJ2-7; 7 positions agree with TRBD1. Germline CDR1 SGHRS, CDR2 YFSETQ. V lost 0 bases and J lost 4; bases outside the gene matches: 7. This CDR3 is 15 amino acids long. CDR3 bases: TGCGCCAGCAGCTTGGACGAGGGGGCGCGGTACGAGCAGTACTTC. It codes for CASSLDEGARYEQYF.

This clone was counted once. The genes are TRBV5-1 and TRBJ2-7; D is perhaps TRBD1 (6 bases). This CDR3 is built from 14 residues. Germline CDR1 is SGHRS and CDR2 is YFSETQ. The V and J ends lost 4 bases and 3 bases respectively, with 14 bases between them. In DNA, the CDR3 is TGCGCCAGCAGCGAGCAGGACAGCTACTACGAGCAGTACTTC. It codes for CASSEQDSYYEQYF.

This CDR3 is CSVSGGSYNEQFF. The CDR3 DNA is TGCAGCGTTAGCGGGGGCTCCTACAATGAGCAGTTCTTC. V usage is TRBV29-1 and J usage is TRBJ2-1; 8 nucleotides align to TRBD2. Germline CDR1 and CDR2: SQVTM and ANQGSEA. The CDR3 totals 13 residues. The J segment lost 0 bases and the V segment lost 5 bases, leaving 0 bases of the junction unmatched.

The gene calls are TRBV19 and TRBJ1-2; 7 bases map to TRBD1. The CDR3 is 15 residues long. Trimming at V came to 5 bases and at J to 4 bases, leaving 10 bases not matched to a gene. Germline V gene data show CDR1 as LNHDA and CDR2 as SQIVND (reference sequence). The CDR3 is CASSHGQDSIYGYTF. CDR3 DNA: TGTGCCAGTAGTCATGGACAGGATTCTATCTATGGCTACACCTTC.

The chain couples TRBV5-4 to TRBJ1-1; 9 bases line up with TRBD1. Trimming removed 5 bases from V and 4 bases from J; junction bases left unmatched: 9. This CDR3 spans 15 amino acids. Germline-derived CDR1 and CDR2 are SGHNT and YYREEE (reference sequence). The CDR3 coding sequence is TGTGCCAGCAGTCTGGGGGGACAGGGTAGCACTGAAGCTTTCTTT. This encodes CASSLGGQGSTEAFF.

The CDR3 nucleotides are TGTGCCAGCACCGGCAGGGGGCAGGGGACTGAAGCTTTCTTT. This sequence encodes CASTGRGQGTEAFF. The rearrangement uses TRBV7-9 and TRBJ1-1, with 8 bases identical to TRBD1. The CDR3 has 14 amino acids. Trimming removed 7 bases from V and 5 bases from J; junction bases left unmatched: 9. CDR1 SEHNR and CDR2 FQNEAQ come from the germline V gene (reference sequence).

The rearrangement joins TRBV25-1 to TRBJ2-5, with 11 bases aligning to TRBD2. Germline V gene data show CDR1 as MGHDK and CDR2 as SYGVNS. V was clipped by 2 bases and J by 5 bases; unmatched bases: 7. CDR3 length: 16 amino acids. CDR3 residues: CASSETSGGSAETQYF. The CDR3 region has the DNA TGTGCCAGCAGTGAAACTAGCGGGGGCTCCGCGGAGACCCAGTACTTC.

CDR3 nucleotides: TGTGCCAGCAGTGAATTCGCCTCCGGAGCCTACAATGAGCAGTTCTTC. It is translated as CASSEFASGAYNEQFF. The chain employs TRBV25-1 and TRBJ2-1; D is undetermined. This CDR3 is built from 16 residues. The V end lost 1 base, the J end lost 2 bases, and 12 bases lay between the germline ends. Per the germline V gene, CDR1 is MGHDK and CDR2 is SYGVNS.